The rows below give T cell receptor beta chains drawn from one sample of a study of OX40 agonist ivuxolimab in advanced cancers. Libraries were prepared by immunoSEQ multiplex PCR; TCRdb keeps only in-frame clonotypes and omits some of them. The sample records 90,000 to 95,000 clones, roughly 84% being singletons. The source material was CD4+ or CD8+ T cells sorted from blood, sampled in a trial of the OX40 agonist ivuxolimab. The receptors derive from an adult with an advanced solid tumor such as melanoma, head and neck, liver or kidney cancer. CDR3s include the opening cysteine and the closing phenylalanine or tryptophan. The order of the fields is J gene, D gene, V gene, clone size, CDR3 DNA, CDR3 protein. D genes are given only for firm matches. Some rows mark clone size as missing; the rest say once, few, many or name a class of expanded clone.

j_gene: TRBJ2-5; d_gene: .; v_gene: TRBV7-3; abundance: .; CDR3nt: TGTGCCAGCAGCTTAACGAGGCGTGAGACCCAGTACTTC; CDR3aa: CASSLTRRETQYF
j_gene: TRBJ1-1; d_gene: .; v_gene: TRBV18; abundance: .; CDR3nt: TGTGCCAGCTCACCCGGGACGGCTGACAACACTGAAGCTTTCTTT; CDR3aa: CASSPGTADNTEAFF
j_gene: TRBJ1-4; d_gene: .; v_gene: TRBV28; abundance: once; CDR3nt: TGTGCCAGCAGTACCCCTCAGGGCCACGAAAAACTGTTTTTT; CDR3aa: CASSTPQGHEKLFF
j_gene: TRBJ1-6; d_gene: TRBD1; v_gene: TRBV19; abundance: .; CDR3nt: TGTGCCAGTAGAGAGTTTACAGGGGGACCACCCCTCCACTTT; CDR3aa: CASREFTGGPPLHF
j_gene: TRBJ1-6; d_gene: .; v_gene: TRBV27; abundance: .; CDR3nt: TGTGCCAGCAGTTTGGGCGGGGGGGCCTATAATTCACCCCTCCACTTT; CDR3aa: CASSLGGGAYNSPLHF
j_gene: TRBJ1-5; d_gene: .; v_gene: TRBV5-1; abundance: .; CDR3nt: TGCGCCAGCAGCTTTGGACCTAATCAGCCCCAGCATTTT; CDR3aa: CASSFGPNQPQHF
j_gene: TRBJ1-6; d_gene: .; v_gene: TRBV7-9; abundance: .; CDR3nt: TGTGCCAGCAGCTTAGAATCGGGAAATTCACCCCTCCACTTT; CDR3aa: CASSLESGNSPLHF
j_gene: TRBJ2-7; d_gene: TRBD1; v_gene: TRBV28; abundance: .; CDR3nt: TGTGCCAGCAGTCTCCCCGGACAGGGTTCCTACGAGCAGTACTTC; CDR3aa: CASSLPGQGSYEQYF
j_gene: TRBJ2-2; d_gene: .; v_gene: TRBV7-3; abundance: .; CDR3nt: TGTGCCAGCAGCTTATCCTGGGACACCGGGGAGCTGTTTTTT; CDR3aa: CASSLSWDTGELFF
j_gene: TRBJ2-5; d_gene: .; v_gene: TRBV5-4; abundance: .; CDR3nt: TGTGCCAGCAGCTTGGCCGCGGCAAGCCAAGAGACCCAGTACTTC; CDR3aa: CASSLAAASQETQYF
j_gene: TRBJ2-1; d_gene: TRBD2; v_gene: TRBV28; abundance: .; CDR3nt: TGTGCCAGCAAGTCGAGGAGCGGGGCGTGGAATGAGCAGTTCTTC; CDR3aa: CASKSRSGAWNEQFF